The sequence of this TCR beta chain was determined in a study of response to subunit inactivated influenza vaccine. Via MiXCR, TCRdb re-called the RT-PCR reads, giving one row per CDR3 protein. The top ten clones hold under 13% of a sample with 700,000 to 800,000 distinct CDR3 sequences, about a fifth of them seen once. Trimming pared 0 bases from V and 11 bases from J, leaving 11 bases between. CDR1 and CDR2 from the germline V gene are SGHAT and FQNNGV. CDR3 length: 12 amino acids. This sequence joins TRBV11-2 and TRBJ2-7, with D hard to call. This sequence originates from a man over 45 who received an inactivated influenza vaccine. The sequenced sample was PBMCs from blood, obtained around 5 days after vaccination. CDR3 sequence (DNA): TGTGCCAGCAGCTTAGAGGGTAGGTTGGAGTACTTC. Amino acid sequence: CASSLEGRLEYF. The whole variable domain, filled in from reference TRBV11-2 and TRBJ2-7, reads EAGVAQSPRYKIIEKRQSVAFWCNPISGHATLYWYQQILGQGPKLLIQFQNNGVVDDSQLPKDRFSAERLKGVDSTLKIQPAKLEDSAVYLCASSLEGRLEYFGPGTRLTVT.